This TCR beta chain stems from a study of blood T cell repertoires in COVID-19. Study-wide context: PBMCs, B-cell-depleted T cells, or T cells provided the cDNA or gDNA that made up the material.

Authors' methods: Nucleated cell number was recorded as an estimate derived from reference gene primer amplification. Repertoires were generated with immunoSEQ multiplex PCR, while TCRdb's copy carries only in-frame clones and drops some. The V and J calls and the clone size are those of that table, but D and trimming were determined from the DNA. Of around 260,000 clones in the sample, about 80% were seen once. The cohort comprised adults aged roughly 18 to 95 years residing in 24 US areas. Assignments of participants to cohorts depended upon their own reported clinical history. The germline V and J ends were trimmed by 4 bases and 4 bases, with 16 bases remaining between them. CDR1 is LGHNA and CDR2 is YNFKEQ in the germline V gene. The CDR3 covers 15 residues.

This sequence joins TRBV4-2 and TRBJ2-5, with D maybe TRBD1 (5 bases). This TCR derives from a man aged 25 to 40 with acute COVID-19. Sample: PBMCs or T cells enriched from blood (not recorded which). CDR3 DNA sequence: TGTGCCAGCAGCCCCCATTTGGGGCAGGGAGAGACCCAGTACTTC. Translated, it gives CASSPHLGQGETQYF.